This T cell receptor (beta chain) was profiled in a study of beta chain features in type 1 diabetes. As concerns this clone: Its antigen remains unidentified.

Germline loops: CDR1 LGHNA, CDR2 YSLEER. The CDR3 has 13 amino acids. V shed 1 base and J shed 7 bases, with 10 bases lying between them. Study-wide findings and caveats: When Type 1 diabetes patients were examined, their TCRB CDR3s proved moderately but significantly shorter in all four CD4+ subsets.

The investigators reverse transcribed all of the isolated RNA, so they sequenced expressed TCRB transcripts. This table comes from immunoSEQ multiplex PCR, and its TCRdb copy is limited to in-frame clones, with some not included. The repertoire holds about 250,000 clones, approximately 11% seen once, with about 0.018% in the top ten. The chain carries TRBV4-3 and TRBJ2-5; D not certain. The sequence was obtained from a man under 40 with type 1 diabetes. Sequencing was performed on naive CD4+ T cells from blood. The CDR3, as DNA: TGCGCCAGCAGCCAAGCTAGGTCGGGGACCCAGTACTTC. Amino acids: CASSQARSGTQYF.